Each of the 10 T cell receptor beta chains below was sequenced from the same sample in a study of shared clonotypes between healthy human individuals. Using immunoSEQ multiplex PCR, the repertoire was profiled, and TCRdb retains in-frame clones only, with some absent. The sample consists of 2 million to 2.5 million clones, 80% to 95% of them appearing once. The specimen sequenced was naive CD4+ T cells from PBMCs. Subset of the sample: CD45RA+ positively selected. These receptors all stem from a man between 18 and 35 years old in good health. Some clones in this sample may be carry-over from other donors' samples.

This sequence joins TRBV7-8 and TRBJ2-7, with 9 bases that match TRBD1. CDR3 size: 15 residues. Germline CDR1 reads SGHVS; CDR2 reads FQNEAQ. The junction had 7 bases not matched to a gene; V was cut back by 5 bases and J by 2 bases. The DNA for the CDR3 is TGTGCCAGCAGCCGAGGACAGGGGATAACCTACGAGCAGTACTTC. Translation gives CASSRGQGITYEQYF.

The rearrangement joins TRBV7-2 to TRBJ2-2, with 7 positions matching TRBD1. V lost 5 bases and J lost 5; bases outside the gene matches: 8. This CDR3 is 15 amino acids long. Per the germline V gene, CDR1 is SGHTA and CDR2 is FQGNSA. The CDR3 DNA sequence: TGTGCCAGCAGCCCCCTATACAGGGGTACCGGGGAGCTGTTTTTT. It specifies CASSPLYRGTGELFF.

The V call is TRBV5-1, the J call TRBJ2-5, with 8 bases lining up with TRBD2. Losses at the gene ends were 4 bases for V and 5 bases for J; bases not matched to a gene: 10. This CDR3 region has 15 residues. Germline loops: CDR1 SGHRS, CDR2 YFSETQ. CDR3 protein: CASSRRGSGIETQYF. For the CDR3, the DNA is TGCGCCAGCAGCCGCCGTGGTAGCGGGATTGAGACCCAGTACTTC.

The V and J genes are TRBV4-2 and TRBJ2-2, with TRBD2 identical over 7 bases. The CDR3 is 17 residues long. In germline, CDR1 is LGHNA, CDR2 YNFKEQ. The J segment lost 5 bases and the V segment lost 0 bases, leaving 9 bases of the junction unmatched. The CDR3 is CASSQDRWEGRTGELFF. CDR3 nucleotide sequence: TGTGCCAGCAGCCAAGATCGGTGGGAGGGCCGTACCGGGGAGCTGTTTTTT.

Notes on this clone: The sample holds other DNA sequences that translate to the same CDR3. The genes are TRBV9 and TRBJ2-3; D gene uncertain. Per the germline V gene, CDR1 is SGDLS and CDR2 is YYNGEE. The CDR3 is 14 residues long. V lost 0 bases and J lost 0, with 5 bases in between. The CDR3 is CASSVVHSTDTQYF. The CDR3 DNA sequence: TGTGCCAGCAGCGTAGTCCACAGCACAGATACGCAGTATTTT. Full variable domain (rest looked up from reference TRBV9 and TRBJ2-3): DSGVTQTPKHLITATGQRVTLRCSPRSGDLSVYWYQQSLDQGLQFLIQYYNGEERAKGNILERFSAQQFPDLHSELNLSSLELGDSALYFCASSVVHSTDTQYFGPGTRLTVL.

With regard to this clone: The sample carries other DNA sequences with the same CDR3. This chain connects TRBV28 to TRBJ2-5, with 10 bases aligning to TRBD1. J was trimmed by 2 bases and V by 5 bases; bases with no gene match: 5. The CDR3 spans 15 residues. Germline CDR1 and CDR2: MDHEN and SYDVKM. For the CDR3, the DNA is TGTGCCAGCAGTCCCTGGACAGGGGGGCAAGAGACCCAGTACTTC. Translating gives CASSPWTGGQETQYF.

Regarding this clone: Because the CDR3's place on the DNA is in doubt, the DNA is left out and the CDR3 is given as listed by TCRdb. J is TRBJ2-3 and V is TRBV5-4; TRBD2 reflects the table's D call only, with no check against the DNA. The CDR3 numbers 16 amino acids, ends counted. Germline loops: CDR1 SGHNT, CDR2 YYREEE (reference sequence). The CDR3 loop is CASSTSVAGGTDTQYF.

V is TRBV28 and J is TRBJ2-1; TRBD2 matches 8 bases. J gave up 2 bases and V 7 bases, and 10 bases lay outside the gene matches. Per the germline V gene, CDR1 is MDHEN and CDR2 is SYDVKM. CDR3 length: 16 residues. The DNA for the CDR3 is TGTGCCAGCAACATGAGGAGCGGGAGTACCTACAATGAGCAGTTCTTC. It encodes CASNMRSGSTYNEQFF.

The chain has TRBV5-6 and TRBJ1-1; D call uncertain. V lost 6 bases, J lost 0 bases, and 12 bases lay in between. Per germline, CDR1 SGHDT and CDR2 YYEEEE. CDR3 length: 14 amino acids. CDR3 sequence reads: CASKKAPMNTEAFF. The CDR3 coding sequence is TGTGCCAGCAAAAAAGCCCCCATGAACACTGAAGCTTTCTTT. Drawing the rest from reference TRBV5-6 and TRBJ1-1, the complete variable domain is DAGVTQSPTHLIKTRGQQVTLRCSPKSGHDTVSWYQQALGQGPQFIFQYYEEEERQRGNFPDRFSGHQFPNYSSELNVNALLLGDSALYLCASKKAPMNTEAFFGQGTRLTVV.

This chain connects TRBV11-1 to TRBJ2-7; a possible D gene is TRBD1 (6 bases). This CDR3 is built from 12 residues. Between the trimmed V and J ends, which lost 6 bases and 12 bases, there was a span of 18 bases. Germline-derived CDR1 and CDR2 are SGHAT and FQDESV (reference sequence). CDR3: CASSTIGGTLYF. The CDR3 coding sequence is TGTGCCAGCAGTACCATAGGGGGAACCCTGTACTTC.